A single sample gave rise to the 21 T cell receptor beta chains below, sequenced in a study of human T cells and chemical hapten exposure. TCRdb re-called the RACE reads with MiXCR, one entry per CDR3 protein. The sample holds more than 80,000 distinct CDR3 sequences; 10% are singletons and the top ten take 5%. Documented time point: patch test 2, 6 weeks after DPC sensitization. Treatment described: therapeutic diphenylcyclopropenone sensitization with weekly scalp DPC. Here the sequenced sample was whole blood, taken in connection with sensitization to the hapten diphenylcyclopropenone (DPC). Receptors originate from a woman aged 45-59 years with alopecia areata. Some clones in this sample may be carry-over from other donors' samples.

This clonotype was counted between two and nine times. The chain carries TRBV7-2 and TRBJ1-4; D is perhaps TRBD1 (5 bases). There are 14 residues in the CDR3. V lost 5 bases, J lost 8 bases, and 15 bases lay in between. The germline V gene encodes CDR1 SGHTA and CDR2 FQGNSA. Here the CDR3 DNA reads TGTGCCAGCAGCCCCGGGGGAAAGGGCGAAAAACTGTTTTTT. It codes for CASSPGGKGEKLFF.

At least ten counts were recorded for this clonotype. This rearrangement joins TRBV6-1 to TRBJ2-1; 10 bases map to TRBD1. Per germline, CDR1 MNHNS and CDR2 SASEGT. V gave up 6 bases and J gave up 5 bases; unmatched junction bases: 7. The CDR3 is 15 residues long. The DNA for the CDR3 is TGTGCCAGCAGGGACCGGGACAGGGGTCACAATGAGCAGTTCTTC. This gives the protein CASRDRDRGHNEQFF.

The gene calls are TRBV2 and TRBJ2-4; D perhaps matches TRBD1 (5 bases). The CDR3 contains 15 residues. V shed 3 bases and J shed 8 bases, with 17 bases lying between them. CDR1 is SNHLY, CDR2 FYNNEI, per germline. Written as DNA, the CDR3 is TGTGCCAGCAGTGAGACAGCGCCTTATCCCGACATTCAGTACTTC. It translates to CASSETAPYPDIQYF.

The chain is built from TRBV7-8 and TRBJ2-5; 9 positions match TRBD2. The CDR3 covers 16 residues. Looked up from germline, CDR1 is SGHVS and CDR2 is FQNEAQ. J gave up 4 bases and V 1 base, and 7 bases lay outside the gene matches. The CDR3 coding sequence is TGTGCCAGCAGCTTAGTGATAGCGGGAGACGGAGAGACCCAGTACTTC. Translated, it gives CASSLVIAGDGETQYF.

This clonotype was observed a handful of times. This chain connects TRBV7-9 to TRBJ2-3, with a possible D match to TRBD1 (6 bases). The CDR3 runs 15 residues. V lost 4 bases, J lost 5 bases, and 16 bases lay in between. Germline CDR1 and CDR2: SEHNR and FQNEAQ (reference sequence). DNA for the CDR3: TGTGCCAGCAGCTCCAAACACAGGGTCGGAGATACGCAGTATTTT. Translated, it gives CASSSKHRVGDTQYF.

Notes on this clonotype: At one end the junction does not follow the germline gene, possibly because of a read error. The rearrangement uses TRBV7-9 and TRBJ2-1; D is undetermined. Germline-derived CDR1 and CDR2 are SEHNR and FQNEAQ (reference sequence). The CDR3 has 12 residues. The CDR3 spells CVSSKMYNEQFF. In DNA, the CDR3 is TGTGTCAGCAGCAAGATGTACAATGAGCAGTTCTTC.

V is TRBV19 and J is TRBJ2-1; TRBD2 aligns across 7 bases. The CDR3 has 15 amino acids. From germline, CDR1 is LNHDA and CDR2 SQIVND (reference sequence). V lost 3 bases and J lost 5; bases outside the gene matches: 7. The CDR3 DNA reads as TGTGCCAGTAGTATCCCTAGCGGAGGAAACAATGAGCAGTTCTTC. Translation gives CASSIPSGGNNEQFF.

This clonotype has a count of ten or more. CDR3 sequence (DNA): TGTGCCAGCAGTGTGCTAGCGGGAGGCCCCACAGATACGCAGTATTTT. This encodes CASSVLAGGPTDTQYF. The chain links TRBV2 to TRBJ2-3, with 11 bases aligning to TRBD2. Germline CDR1 reads SNHLY; CDR2 reads FYNNEI. This CDR3 comprises 16 residues. V gave up 4 bases and J gave up 2 bases; unmatched junction bases: 5.

This clonotype was counted between two and nine times. The DNA of the CDR3 is TGTGCCAGCAGCGTAGGTCCCCTCCTAACCGGGGAGCTGTTTTTT. It is translated as CASSVGPLLTGELFF. The chain couples TRBV9 to TRBJ2-2; D is unresolved. Trimming removed 0 bases from V and 5 bases from J, with 11 bases in between. CDR3 length equals 15 residues. Germline CDR1 SGDLS, CDR2 YYNGEE. Full variable domain (outside the CDR3, taken from reference TRBV9 and TRBJ2-2): DSGVTQTPKHLITATGQRVTLRCSPRSGDLSVYWYQQSLDQGLQFLIQYYNGEERAKGNILERFSAQQFPDLHSELNLSSLELGDSALYFCASSVGPLLTGELFFGEGSRLTVL.

The CDR3 DNA reads as TGTGCCAGTAGTAACCGAGCATCAGACGATACGCAGTATTTT. This sequence encodes CASSNRASDDTQYF. The chain uses TRBV19 and TRBJ2-3; D not certain. The CDR3 length is 14 residues. V lost 4 bases and J lost 6, with 14 bases in between. Germline CDR1 and CDR2: LNHDA and SQIVND (reference sequence).

This clonotype appeared many times. The chain uses TRBV28 and TRBJ2-1, with 7 bases matching TRBD1. CDR3 length: 15 residues. V lost 2 bases, J lost 0 bases, and 1 base stayed unmatched. Looked up from germline, CDR1 is MDHEN and CDR2 is SYDVKM. The CDR3 DNA is TGTGCCAGCAGTTTACGACAGGGCTCCTACAATGAGCAGTTCTTC. It is translated as CASSLRQGSYNEQFF.

This chain links TRBV25-1 with TRBJ2-1, with TRBD2 matching 7 bases. Losses at the gene ends were 3 bases for V and 7 bases for J; bases not matched to a gene: 9. The CDR3 has 15 amino acids. Germline values: CDR1 MGHDK, CDR2 SYGVNS. The CDR3 is CASSESGGSKNEQFF. The CDR3 DNA reads TGTGCCAGCAGTGAGTCTGGCGGGAGTAAGAATGAGCAGTTCTTC.

Many counts were recorded for this clonotype. V and J are TRBV13 and TRBJ2-3; D is ambiguous. CDR1 is PRHDT and CDR2 is FYEKMQ in the germline V gene (reference sequence). The germline V and J ends were trimmed by 1 base and 4 bases, with 6 bases remaining between them. The CDR3 is 13 amino acids. CDR3 sequence (DNA): TGTGCCAGCAGCTTAGAACAAGCAGATACGCAGTATTTT. Its translation is CASSLEQADTQYF.

This clonotype was counted only a few times. The chain recombines TRBV7-8 with TRBJ1-5; 7 bases agree with TRBD1. V trimming: 5 bases; J trimming: 6 bases; junction bases outside the gene matches: 4. The CDR3 length is 13 residues. Germline CDR1 and CDR2: SGHVS and FQNEAQ. CDR3 DNA: TGTGCCAGCAGCAAAAGACAGGGTCAGCCCCAGCATTTT. Its protein is CASSKRQGQPQHF.

This clonotype was observed a handful of times. In DNA form, the CDR3 reads TGTGCCAGCAGCCTCGAGACCCAGTACTTC. Amino acids: CASSLETQYF. The chain is built from TRBV3-1 and TRBJ2-5; the D is unclear. Trimming removed 4 bases at V and 5 bases at J, with 2 bases between. The CDR3 has 10 residues. Germline CDR1 LGHDT, CDR2 YNNKEL (reference sequence).

The V and J genes are TRBV9 and TRBJ2-3; D is undetermined. This CDR3 region has 14 residues. Germline loops: CDR1 SGDLS, CDR2 YYNGEE. The V gene lost 0 bases and the J gene lost 6 bases, with 11 bases spanning the gap. CDR3 sequence (DNA): TGTGCCAGCAGCGTAGGAGACTTCCGGGATACGCAGTATTTT. It is translated as CASSVGDFRDTQYF.

This clonotype was seen a few times. V is TRBV5-6 and J is TRBJ2-1; TRBD2 aligns across 9 bases. Germline CDR1 SGHDT, CDR2 YYEEEE. With 2 bases clipped from V and 8 bases from J, the junction kept 11 bases outside the gene matches. The CDR3 extends over 16 amino acids. Here the CDR3 reads CASSFLSSGEFYEQFF. The CDR3, as DNA: TGTGCCAGCAGCTTCCTGTCTAGCGGGGAGTTTTATGAGCAGTTCTTC.

The CDR3 DNA reads as TGCGCCAGCAGCTTGGACAGGGATCGCACAGATACGCAGTATTTT. The encoded protein is CASSLDRDRTDTQYF. The J gene is TRBJ2-3, the V gene TRBV5-1, with D maybe TRBD1 (6 bases). Trimming removed 0 bases from V and 1 base from J, with 9 bases in between. CDR1 is SGHRS, CDR2 YFSETQ, per germline. This CDR3 is 15 amino acids long.

This clonotype was observed many times. This rearrangement joins TRBV29-1 to TRBJ1-2, with no clear D. The CDR3 is made up of 11 amino acids. V gave up 2 bases and J gave up 5 bases, with 6 bases separating them. Germline lookup yields CDR1 SQVTM and CDR2 ANQGSEA. The CDR3 DNA is TGCAGCGTTGAATTCGGATATGGCTACACCTTC. Its protein is CSVEFGYGYTF.

As regards this clonotype: Relative to the germline gene, one junction end is altered; a read error may explain this. The gene calls are TRBV20-1 and TRBJ1-5; perhaps TRBD1 as D (5 bases). CDR1 and CDR2 from the germline V gene are DFQATT and SNEGSKA (reference sequence). The CDR3 covers 14 residues. DNA of the CDR3: TGCAGTGCTGGAGACAGAATAGTCAATCAGCCCCAGCATTTT. Translating it yields CSAGDRIVNQPQHF.

In this sample, this clonotype turned up many times. V is TRBV3-1 and J is TRBJ1-1, with D uncertain. The CDR3 is 14 residues long. The V and J ends lost 5 bases and 2 bases respectively, with 12 bases between them. Germline V gene lookup returns CDR1 LGHDT and CDR2 YNNKEL (reference sequence). The CDR3 DNA sequence: TGTGCCAGCAGCACCCCGGGAGTTAACACTGAAGCTTTCTTT. Its translation: CASSTPGVNTEAFF.